This T cell receptor (beta chain) was identified during a study of blood T cells in healthy people across ages. This clonotype was counted only a few times. A second 7 to 11 cycle PCR used barcoded and J-beta primers. MiXCR, run by TCRdb on the 5' RACE reads, gives a single entry per CDR3 protein. This sample carries some 640,000 distinct CDR3 sequences, under 30% of them seen once, and the ten largest clones take approximately 15%. This TCR was sampled from a woman aged 80 or older in good health. Source material: blood.

Here the CDR3 reads CASSPRKAGELFF. In DNA form, the CDR3 reads TGCGCCAGCAGCCCGAGGAAAGCCGGGGAGCTGTTTTTT. This rearrangement joins TRBV5-1 to TRBJ2-2, with unresolved D. V dropped 4 bases and J dropped 6 bases, with 10 bases sitting between them. Germline V gene data show CDR1 as SGHRS and CDR2 as YFSETQ. This CDR3 has 13 residues.